A single sample is the source of the 10 T cell receptor beta chains below, sequenced in a study of blood T cell repertoires in COVID-19. The method was immunoSEQ multiplex PCR; TCRdb's version includes in-frame clones alone and lacks a portion of them. The data hold 130,000 or so clones, with just over 85% observed a single time. The sequenced material came from peripheral blood. The receptor source for this set is a woman aged 60 to 75 with acute or convalescent COVID-19.

The rearrangement uses TRBV6-2 or TRBV6-3 and TRBJ1-1; 7 bases fit TRBD1. With V trimmed by 0 bases and J by 4 bases, 5 bases remained unmatched. CDR1 and CDR2 from the germline V gene are MNHEY and SVGEGT. CDR3 size: 15 residues. The CDR3: CASSYSTGPFTEAFF. CDR3 sequence (DNA): TGTGCCAGCAGTTACTCGACAGGGCCATTCACTGAAGCTTTCTTT.

The rearrangement links TRBV2 to TRBJ1-2; maybe TRBD1 (6 bases). CDR3 size: 14 residues. CDR1 and CDR2 from the germline V gene are SNHLY and FYNNEI. Trimming removed 4 bases from V and 4 bases from J, with 13 bases in between. CDR3 nucleotides: TGTGCCAGCAGTGTACAGGGCCAGGGCTATGGCTACACCTTC. Its translation: CASSVQGQGYGYTF.

The chain couples TRBV28 to TRBJ1-5, with D perhaps matching TRBD1 (5 bases). The CDR3 loop spans 16 amino acids. Germline V lookup: CDR1 MDHEN, CDR2 SYDVKM. Trimming stripped 6 bases from V and 0 bases from J, with 15 bases between. The CDR3 DNA reads as TGTGCCAGCAGCTACGTTGGGGCCCGTAGCAATCAGCCCCAGCATTTT. Translating it yields CASSYVGARSNQPQHF.

The chain employs TRBV5-1 and TRBJ1-4; 9 bases agree with TRBD1. In germline, CDR1 is SGHRS, CDR2 YFSETQ. The CDR3 contains 15 residues. The V gene end was trimmed by 2 bases and the J gene end by 8 bases; junction bases not matched to a gene: 7. CDR3 DNA sequence: TGCGCCAGCAGCTTAGGGACAGGGATATGGGAAAAACTGTTTTTT. Translated, it gives CASSLGTGIWEKLFF.

The chain combines TRBV19 with TRBJ1-1; D is unresolved. This CDR3 is built from 17 residues. CDR1 and CDR2 (germline): LNHDA, SQIVND (reference sequence). Trimming pared 3 bases from V and 7 bases from J, leaving 24 bases between. The DNA of the CDR3 is TGTGCCAGTAGTATTTCCCAGATTGGGCGTATTAGCGGTGAAGCTTTCTTT. This codes for CASSISQIGRISGEAFF. The entire variable domain, with the rest obtained from reference TRBV19 and TRBJ1-1, is as follows: DGGITQSPKYLFRKEGQNVTLSCEQNLNHDAMYWYRQDPGQGLRLIYYSQIVNDFQKGDIAEGYSVSREKKESFPLTVTSAQKNPTAFYLCASSISQIGRISGEAFFGQGTRLTVV.

This chain connects TRBV5-6 to TRBJ2-7; 8 bases fit TRBD2. J lost 2 bases, V lost 0 bases, and 4 bases had no gene match. The germline V gene has CDR1 SGHDT and CDR2 YYEEEE. This CDR3 contains 15 residues. The CDR3 DNA follows: TGTGCCAGCAGCTTGGCGGGGGGGAGCCCCTACGAGCAGTACTTC. This translates into CASSLAGGSPYEQYF. Full variable domain (outside the CDR3, taken from reference TRBV5-6 and TRBJ2-7): DAGVTQSPTHLIKTRGQQVTLRCSPKSGHDTVSWYQQALGQGPQFIFQYYEEEERQRGNFPDRFSGHQFPNYSSELNVNALLLGDSALYLCASSLAGGSPYEQYFGPGTRLTVT.

This chain joins TRBV4-3 and TRBJ2-3, with D unclear. Germline loops: CDR1 LGHNA, CDR2 YSLEER. V was shortened by 0 bases and J by 2 bases, with 9 bases between the two germline ends. The CDR3 has 15 amino acids. CDR3 sequence (DNA): TGCGCCAGCAGCCAAGATCCGAGAAACACAGATACGCAGTATTTT. It translates to CASSQDPRNTDTQYF.

The chain carries TRBV14 and TRBJ2-5, with D possibly being TRBD2 (7 bases). Per the germline V gene, CDR1 is SGHDN and CDR2 is FVKESK. The CDR3 loop spans 14 amino acids. V was cut by 5 bases and J by 5 bases, with 15 bases left in between. In DNA, the CDR3 is TGTGCCAGCAGCTTCAGTGGGGGGGGCGAGACCCAGTACTTC. Amino acid sequence: CASSFSGGGETQYF.

At least ten counts were recorded for this clone. The chain is built from TRBV28 and TRBJ1-2; weak D call: TRBD1 (6 bases). The CDR3 is made up of 11 amino acids. V lost 5 bases, J lost 8 bases, and 9 bases lay in between. Germline loops: CDR1 MDHEN, CDR2 SYDVKM. The CDR3 bases are TGTGCCAGCAGTGGGGGGGCCGGCTACACCTTC. Amino acid sequence: CASSGGAGYTF.

This sequence joins TRBV5-6 and TRBJ1-2; D gene ambiguous. The V gene lost 1 base and the J gene lost 2 bases, with 6 bases spanning the gap. This CDR3 contains 13 residues. CDR1 and CDR2 from the germline V gene are SGHDT and YYEEEE. The CDR3 region has the DNA TGTGCCAGCAGCTTGAACAGAAACTATGGCTACACCTTC. Translated: CASSLNRNYGYTF.